This T cell receptor beta chain was captured in a study of beta chain features in type 1 diabetes. The isolated RNA, all of it, was reverse transcribed, so expressed TCRB transcripts were what got sequenced. This table comes from immunoSEQ multiplex PCR, and its TCRdb copy is limited to in-frame clones, with some not included. The table includes about 290,000 clones, about 8.5% detected once. CD4+ cells of the naive, central memory, regulatory and stem cell-like memory types were sorted via CD45RO/CCR7/CD25/CD127/CD95/CD27. This clone was seen only a few times. Trimming removed 2 bases from V and 5 bases from J; junction bases left unmatched: 8. This CDR3 is 16 amino acids long. The V gene's germline CDR1 is MNHEY and CDR2 SMNVEV (reference sequence).

The chain carries TRBV27 and TRBJ2-1, with 8 bases aligning to TRBD1. The sequence was collected from a woman between 18 and 29 years old in good health. The sequencing input was central memory CD4+ T cells from blood. DNA of the CDR3: TGTGCCAGCAGTTTAAGGCCCGGACAGGGTAACAATGAGCAGTTCTTC. Its protein product is CASSLRPGQGNNEQFF.